This is a list of T cell receptor beta chains from one sample in a study of cytomegalovirus exposure and HLA in healthy donors. Produced via immunoSEQ multiplex PCR; TCRdb's table is partial and in-frame only. This table holds 130,000 to 150,000 clones, approximately 78% found once. Input material: PBMCs. Receptors originate from a woman younger than 30 in good health and CMV-seropositive. Each CDR3 is given with its conserved first and last residue. A D gene is named only where the DNA matches it firmly. Clone size, where shown, is once, few, many, or a class for clones that have expanded.

V	J	size	D	DNA	CDR3
TRBV15	TRBJ1-6	.	TRBD1	TGTGCCACCAGCAGGGGGGACAGCTCCTATAATTCACCCCTCCACTTT	CATSRGDSSYNSPLHF
TRBV11-3	TRBJ2-1	.	TRBD2	TGTGCCAGCAGCTCGGGACTAGCCCCCCACAATGAGCAGTTCTTC	CASSSGLAPHNEQFF
TRBV4-3	TRBJ2-7	few	TRBD2	TGCGCCAGCAGCCAAGCTCCGGGGGGGCTCTACGAGCAGTACTTC	CASSQAPGGLYEQYF
TRBV4-3	TRBJ2-5	.	TRBD2	TGCGCCAGCAGCCCCCAAGCGGGGGGGGGCCTCGAAGAGACCCAGTACTTC	CASSPQAGGGLEETQYF
TRBV28	TRBJ1-4	.	.	TGTGCCAGCAGTTTACAGGATGAAAAACTGTTTTTT	CASSLQDEKLFF
TRBV25-1	TRBJ1-1	once	.	TGTGCCAGCACCAGCGGAGGGGCTGAAGCTTTCTTT	CASTSGGAEAFF
TRBV12-2	TRBJ1-5	.	.	TGTGCAAGTCGCTTAGGGAGGGAATTCACAAATGTGCTTAATCAGCCCCAGCATTTT	CASRLGREFTNVLNQPQHF
TRBV5-4	TRBJ2-3	once	TRBD1	TGTGCCAGCAGTTATAGGACAGGGGCGGTGGATACGCAGTATTTT	CASSYRTGAVDTQYF
TRBV6-6	TRBJ1-2	.	.	TGTGCCAGCAGTTCCAAGGGGGGGAGGTTCGGCTACACCTTC	CASSSKGGRFGYTF
TRBV6-5	TRBJ2-7	once	TRBD1	TGTGCCAGCAGGGGACAGGGGACCCCCTACGAGCAGTACTTC	CASRGQGTPYEQYF
TRBV10-2	TRBJ1-1	many	.	TGCGCCAGCAGGCTTGCCGCAGGGGAATTGAACACTGAAGCTTTCTTT	CASRLAAGELNTEAFF
TRBV6-1	TRBJ1-5	few	.	TGTGCCAGCAACAGGCGTGGGGGCAATCAGCCCCAGCATTTT	CASNRRGGNQPQHF
TRBV7-9	TRBJ2-1	.	TRBD2	TGTGCCAGCAGCTTAGTTGTAGGAGCTAGCGGGAGCTCCTACAATGAGCAGTTCTTC	CASSLVVGASGSSYNEQFF
TRBV5-4	TRBJ2-1	few	TRBD2	TGTGCCAGCAGCTCTACCGGGACTAGCAGGGATGAGCAGTTCTTC	CASSSTGTSRDEQFF
TRBV27	TRBJ2-2	.	TRBD1	TGTGCCAGCACCAAAGGGACAGCGAACACCGGGGAGCTGTTTTTT	CASTKGTANTGELFF
TRBV30	TRBJ1-3	.	TRBD1	TGTGCCTGGAGTCCCGGACAGGGGTTTGGAAACACCATATATTTT	CAWSPGQGFGNTIYF
TRBV5-1	TRBJ2-1	.	TRBD2	TGCGCCAGCAGAGGGGGGGGACTAGAACGCCCCAACAATGAGCAGTTCTTC	CASRGGGLERPNNEQFF
TRBV2	TRBJ2-7	.	TRBD1	TGTGCCAGCAGTCCCGACAGGGGCTACGAGCAGTACTTC	CASSPDRGYEQYF
TRBV5-5	TRBJ2-3	.	.	TGTGCCAGCAGCTTGATCGGGTTCGACACAGATACGCAGTATTTT	CASSLIGFDTDTQYF
TRBV25-1	TRBJ1-1	.	.	TGTGCCAGCAGCAAGCCGGGACTGAGGAACACTGAAGCTTTCTTT	CASSKPGLRNTEAFF
TRBV15	TRBJ1-3	.	TRBD1	TGTGCCACCAGCAGGGGGACAGGGACTGGAAACACCATATATTTT	CATSRGTGTGNTIYF
TRBV19	TRBJ1-4	.	TRBD1	TGTGCCAGTAGTACCCCGACAGGGAATAATGAAAAACTGTTTTTT	CASSTPTGNNEKLFF
TRBV4-1	TRBJ2-7	once	.	TGCGCCAGCAGCCGCCAATTCCGGGACATCCTTTACGAGCAGTACTTC	CASSRQFRDILYEQYF
TRBV11-3	TRBJ2-7	.	.	TGTGCCAGCAGCTTTTCAGGGGTCTCCCACGAGCAGTACTTC	CASSFSGVSHEQYF
TRBV29-1	TRBJ2-5	.	TRBD1	TGCAGCGTTGACAGGGGGATCGGCCAAGAGACCCAGTACTTC	CSVDRGIGQETQYF
TRBV7-2	TRBJ1-1	few	.	TGTGCCAGCAGCTTAGTGACAGTAGAAGCTTTCTTT	CASSLVTVEAFF
TRBV6-6	TRBJ1-1	few	.	TGTGCCAGCAGAGCCATTGGGGGGTTGGACACTGAAGCTTTCTTT	CASRAIGGLDTEAFF
TRBV7-6	TRBJ1-2	.	TRBD1	TGTGCCAGCAGCGCCGGGACAGGTGGATCTAACTATGGCTACACCTTC	CASSAGTGGSNYGYTF
TRBV6-5	TRBJ2-7	.	.	TGTGCCAGCAGTTTCGGCTACGAGCAGTACTTC	CASSFGYEQYF
TRBV5-4	TRBJ1-5	.	.	TGTGCCAGCAGCTCAACCCATTCAGTTTATAGCAATCAGCCCCAGCATTTT	CASSSTHSVYSNQPQHF
TRBV29-1	TRBJ1-2	few	.	TGCAGCGTTTGGGGAGGTAACTATGGCTACACCTTC	CSVWGGNYGYTF
TRBV5-1	TRBJ1-3	.	TRBD1	TGCGCCAGCAGCCCCAACCTTGACAGGGCCAGGGGAAACACCATATATTTT	CASSPNLDRARGNTIYF
TRBV18	TRBJ2-7	.	.	TGTGCCAGCTCACCACCGAGTCGAAAATACGAGCAGTACTTC	CASSPPSRKYEQYF